This T cell receptor (beta chain) comes out of a study of blood T cell repertoires in COVID-19. For the study at large: The United States, Italy and Spain supplied acute and convalescent COVID-19 samples. PBMCs, B-cell-depleted T cells, or T cells were the source of the cDNA or gDNA that made up the material.

In the authors' workflow: The authors estimated nucleated cell counts from reference gene primer amplification. Libraries were prepared by immunoSEQ multiplex PCR; TCRdb keeps only in-frame clonotypes and omits some of them. Clone size and the V and J calls come from that table; the DNA yielded D and trimming. In the table there are 130,000 to 150,000 clones, approximately 80% of which are singletons. This clonotype was sampled from a woman aged 40 to 50 with active or convalescent COVID-19. Sample: peripheral blood.

CDR3 protein: CASLPGRGSYEQYF. CDR3 bases: TGTGCCAGCCTCCCAGGGCGGGGCTCCTACGAGCAGTACTTC. The V call is TRBV28, the J call TRBJ2-7, with D tentatively TRBD2 (6 bases). This CDR3 comprises 14 residues. With 8 bases removed from V and 0 bases from J, the gap between germline ends came to 14 bases. Germline loops: CDR1 MDHEN, CDR2 SYDVKM.